This T cell receptor (beta chain) was obtained from a study of post-analysis software for immune sequencing data. Study background: Patients had relapsing-remitting, secondary progressive or progressive-relapsing multiple sclerosis; some lacked subtype. Whole-study results and caveats: Five or six TRBV segments, TRBV5-6, TRBV5-1 and TRBV20-1 among them, were found more frequent in patients than controls. Significantly lower normalized Chao1 diversity was found in patients with multiple sclerosis relative to controls. Co-batched samples clustered tightly together by F measure.

Unique molecular identifiers had been added to the TCR beta cDNA libraries. The source material, roughly 0.9 to 11 million T cells, gave rise to roughly 500,000 cDNA molecules. Using its own MiXCR run on the PCR reads, TCRdb lists one record per CDR3 protein. The sample records about 500,000 distinct CDR3 sequences, over 35% being singletons. The CDR3 is made up of 14 amino acids. Trimming took 5 bases from V and 9 from J, leaving 14 bases between them. This clonotype occurred a few times. Its antigen remains unidentified. The specimen was blood. The sequence came from a girl aged 5 to 17 with multiple sclerosis. The chain links TRBV12-3 or TRBV12-4 to TRBJ1-6, with D possibly matching TRBD1 (5 bases). The CDR3 region is CASSPGDYSSPLHF. In DNA form, the CDR3 reads TGTGCCAGCAGTCCCGGGGACTATTCTTCACCCCTCCACTTT.